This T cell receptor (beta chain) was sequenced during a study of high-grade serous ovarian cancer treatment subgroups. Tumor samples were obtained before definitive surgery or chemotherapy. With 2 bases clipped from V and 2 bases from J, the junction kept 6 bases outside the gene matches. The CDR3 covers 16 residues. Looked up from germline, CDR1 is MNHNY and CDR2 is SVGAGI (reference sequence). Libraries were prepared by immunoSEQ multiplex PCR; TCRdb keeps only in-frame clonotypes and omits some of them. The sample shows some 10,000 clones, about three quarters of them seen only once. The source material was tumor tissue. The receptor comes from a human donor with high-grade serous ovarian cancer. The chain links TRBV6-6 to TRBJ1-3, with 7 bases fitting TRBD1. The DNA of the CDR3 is TGTGCCAGCAGTTACAAACAGGGGTCAACTGGAAACACCATATATTTT. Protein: CASSYKQGSTGNTIYF.